Following are 30 T cell receptor beta chains from one sample sequenced in a study of blood T cells in healthy people across ages. Primed by a sample-barcoded 5' primer and a J-beta primer mix, a second PCR proceeded for about 7 to 12 cycles. In TCRdb, the 5' RACE reads were re-called with MiXCR into one record per CDR3 protein. Found here are roughly 930,000 distinct CDR3 sequences, under 50% of them singletons; the top ten hold about an eighth. Sequenced input: blood. The receptors were gathered from a man younger than 40 in good health.

This chain uses TRBV28 with TRBJ2-6; D gene ambiguous. Trimming shortened V by 4 bases and J by 0 bases, and 13 bases separated the two germline ends. The V gene's germline CDR1 is MDHEN and CDR2 SYDVKM. The CDR3 has 17 amino acids. The CDR3 loop is CASSYPRSPSGANVLTF. CDR3 nucleotides: TGTGCCAGCAGTTACCCTAGATCGCCCTCTGGGGCCAACGTCCTGACTTTC.

This chain connects TRBV29-1 to TRBJ2-5; either TRBD1 or TRBD2 may fit D (5 bases each). Germline CDR1 and CDR2: SQVTM and ANQGSEA. V was pared by 8 bases and J by 0 bases, with 19 bases between. This CDR3 contains 15 residues. The CDR3, as DNA: TGCAGCTTGCGCGAGGCAGGGACGTACCAAGAGACCCAGTACTTC. Its translation: CSLREAGTYQETQYF.

The chain joins TRBV20-1 to TRBJ2-2; 12 bases map to TRBD2. Per germline, CDR1 DFQATT and CDR2 SNEGSKA (reference sequence). V was clipped by 1 base and J by 7 bases; unmatched bases: 4. CDR3 size: 15 residues. CDR3 DNA sequence: TGCAGTGCTAGAGGGACTAGCGGGGTTGTCGGGGAGCTGTTTTTT. This encodes CSARGTSGVVGELFF.

The genes are TRBV9 and TRBJ1-2, with D unclear. V lost 4 bases and J lost 1, with 14 bases in between. CDR1 and CDR2 from the germline V gene are SGDLS and YYNGEE. The CDR3 loop spans 15 amino acids. As DNA, the CDR3 is TGTGCCAGCAGCCCCGTTACCGGGGTTAACTATGGCTACACCTTC. Residues: CASSPVTGVNYGYTF.

The chain combines TRBV5-1 with TRBJ1-4; the D gene is possibly TRBD1 (5 bases). Trimming took 2 bases from V and 0 from J, leaving 8 bases between them. CDR1 is SGHRS and CDR2 is YFSETQ in the germline V gene. This CDR3 is built from 15 residues. The CDR3 here is CASSLKQATNEKLFF. In nucleotides, the CDR3 is TGCGCCAGCAGCTTAAAACAGGCAACTAATGAAAAACTGTTTTTT. The full variable domain, with the rest looked up from reference TRBV5-1 and TRBJ1-4, is KAGVTQTPRYLIKTRGQQVTLSCSPISGHRSVSWYQQTPGQGLQFLFEYFSETQRNKGNFPGRFSGRQFSNSRSEMNVSTLELGDSALYLCASSLKQATNEKLFFGSGTQLSVL.

The genes are TRBV7-2 and TRBJ2-5; TRBD2 agrees at 8 bases. V lost 5 bases and J lost 1; bases outside the gene matches: 6. In germline, CDR1 is SGHTA, CDR2 FQGNSA. This CDR3 has 15 residues. Here the CDR3 DNA reads TGTGCCAGCAGCCTCCAGCGGGGGTTCCAAGAGACCCAGTACTTC. Residues: CASSLQRGFQETQYF. The full variable domain, completed using reference TRBV7-2 and TRBJ2-5, is GAGVSQSPSNKVTEKGKDVELRCDPISGHTALYWYRQSLGQGLEFLIYFQGNSAPDKSGLPSDRFSAERTGGSVSTLTIQRTQQEDSAVYLCASSLQRGFQETQYFGPGTRLLVL.

V usage is TRBV12-3 or TRBV12-4 and J usage is TRBJ2-7; 8 bases are shared with TRBD1. Trimming cost V 6 bases and J 0 bases; bases outside gene matches: 4. The CDR3 is 14 amino acids. CDR3 DNA sequence: TGTGCCAGCAGGGGGACAGGATGCTCCTACGAGCAGTACTTC. Translation gives CASRGTGCSYEQYF.

The chain links TRBV7-9 to TRBJ2-4; 7 bases are shared with TRBD1. Germline V gives CDR1 SEHNR, CDR2 FQNEAQ (reference sequence). V trimming: 3 bases; J trimming: 5 bases; junction bases outside the gene matches: 7. The CDR3 length is 15 residues. The CDR3 bases are TGTGCCAGCAGCTTCGAGGGGGCTGGCGAAAACATTCAGTACTTC. Translation: CASSFEGAGENIQYF.

This clonotype was seen a single time. The chain uses TRBV25-1 and TRBJ2-1, with D maybe TRBD1 (6 bases). There are 14 residues in the CDR3. The germline CDR1 and CDR2 sequences are MGHDK and SYGVNS. The ends were cut back, 4 bases at V and 6 bases at J, with 13 bases in the middle. CDR3 residues: CASSGGQTRNEQFF. Here the CDR3 DNA reads TGTGCCAGCAGTGGGGGGCAAACTCGCAATGAGCAGTTCTTC.

The chain combines TRBV7-9 with TRBJ2-1; D gene uncertain. The V gene's germline CDR1 is SEHNR and CDR2 FQNEAQ (reference sequence). V shed 6 bases and J shed 3 bases, with 24 bases lying between them. The CDR3 runs to 18 residues. The CDR3 DNA reads TGTGCCAGCAGTCACTACCTCGATCTCAACCCTGGCTACAATGAGCAGTTCTTC. Its translation is CASSHYLDLNPGYNEQFF.

This clonotype was observed at least ten times. The chain recombines TRBV6-1 with TRBJ2-5; 7 bases are a match to TRBD2. The CDR3 length is 15 residues. The germline CDR1 and CDR2 sequences are MNHNS and SASEGT. V was clipped by 6 bases and J by 2 bases; unmatched bases: 9. As DNA, the CDR3 is TGTGCCAGCAGCGTGGGAGCGGGAACGCAAGAGACCCAGTACTTC. This gives the protein CASSVGAGTQETQYF.

This clonotype occurred a few times. This chain links TRBV4-1 with TRBJ1-1, with a weak D call TRBD1 (6 bases). This CDR3 is built from 15 residues. The V gene's germline CDR1 is MGHRA and CDR2 YSYEKL. Trimming removed 3 bases from V and 2 bases from J, with 13 bases in between. DNA of the CDR3: TGCGCCAGCAGCCAGAACCCGACAGGAAACACTGAAGCTTTCTTT. Residues: CASSQNPTGNTEAFF.

Remarks on this clonotype: This sequence is one base from a far larger clone and is likely a read error. This chain joins TRBV7-9 and TRBJ1-2; TRBD1 matches 8 bases. This CDR3 has 14 residues. Germline V lookup: CDR1 SEHNR, CDR2 FQNEAQ (reference sequence). The trim removed 3 bases at V and 2 bases at J, leaving 2 bases unmatched. The CDR3 is CASSLGQENYGYTF. Written as DNA, the CDR3 is TGTGCCAGCAGCTTGGGACAGGAAAACTATGGCTACACCTTC.

The chain joins TRBV29-1 to TRBJ2-7, with D possibly matching TRBD1 (6 bases). The CDR3 totals 13 residues. Between the trimmed V and J ends, which lost 6 bases and 2 bases, there was a span of 14 bases. Germline loops: CDR1 SQVTM, CDR2 ANQGSEA. CDR3 bases: TGCAGCGTCACGGACAGAGGGACCTACGAGCAGTACTTC. As protein: CSVTDRGTYEQYF.

The chain employs TRBV4-1 and TRBJ2-5, with D maybe TRBD1 (7 bases). Between the trimmed V and J ends, which lost 0 bases and 11 bases, there was a span of 37 bases. CDR1 MGHRA and CDR2 YSYEKL come from the germline V gene. The CDR3 loop spans 21 amino acids. Written as DNA, the CDR3 is TGCGCCAGCAGCCAAGATTCGCGGGACAGCCAACATTCCTCCTCCTACAATGAGCAGTACTTC. Protein: CASSQDSRDSQHSSSYNEQYF.

There are a few counts of this clonotype. V is TRBV10-3 and J is TRBJ1-1; 10 positions match TRBD1. The germline gives CDR1 ENHRY, CDR2 SYGVKD. The CDR3 extends over 16 amino acids. The J segment lost 5 bases and the V segment lost 2 bases, leaving 8 bases of the junction unmatched. The CDR3 DNA reads TGTGCCATCAGTGAGGGGACAGGGGCCACCTTAACTGAAGCTTTCTTT. Encoded protein: CAISEGTGATLTEAFF.

The V gene is TRBV5-1, the J gene TRBJ1-1; TRBD1 matches at 8 bases. V gave up 4 bases and J gave up 3 bases; unmatched junction bases: 14. The CDR3 totals 17 residues. Germline lookup yields CDR1 SGHRS and CDR2 YFSETQ. This chain's CDR3 is CASSVLGGNRGDTEAFF. The CDR3 coding sequence is TGCGCCAGCAGCGTCTTGGGCGGGAACAGGGGGGACACTGAAGCTTTCTTT.

The chain recombines TRBV27 with TRBJ1-1; D uncertain. The V end lost 1 base, the J end lost 1 base, and 22 bases lay between the germline ends. CDR3 length equals 19 residues. Germline loops: CDR1 MNHEY, CDR2 SMNVEV (reference sequence). CDR3 sequence: CASSLWVGTAGVWNTEAFF. DNA of the CDR3: TGTGCCAGCAGTTTATGGGTTGGCACAGCGGGTGTGTGGAACACTGAAGCTTTCTTT.

The chain recombines TRBV6-5 with TRBJ1-2; 8 bases align to TRBD1. The germline CDR1 and CDR2 sequences are MNHEY and SVGAGI. V shed 6 bases, J shed 8 bases, and the junction held 8 bases outside the gene matches. There are 13 residues in the CDR3. CDR3 coding DNA: TGTGCCAGCAGCCACGGACAGGGTCAAGGCTACACCTTC. Translated: CASSHGQGQGYTF.

The chain couples TRBV4-3 to TRBJ2-1; D is undetermined. The V end was cut by 0 bases, the J end by 4 bases, with 10 bases between. Germline V gives CDR1 LGHNA, CDR2 YSLEER. The CDR3 extends over 15 amino acids. The CDR3, as DNA: TGCGCCAGCAGCCAAGATGGTCTCCGTTACAATGAGCAGTTCTTC. The encoded protein is CASSQDGLRYNEQFF.

This clonotype was seen a single time. Germline and junction disagree at one end, which may indicate a read error. The chain has TRBV6-5 and TRBJ1-4, with 7 bases fitting TRBD1. The length of the CDR3 is 15 residues. CDR1 is MNHEY and CDR2 is SVGAGI in the germline V gene. CDR3 amino acids: CASSQGATGFEELFF. CDR3 DNA sequence: TGTGCCAGCAGTCAAGGGGCGACAGGGTTTGAAGAACTGTTTTTT.

This clonotype was counted ten times or more. The rearrangement joins TRBV4-1 to TRBJ2-7; 8 bases are shared with TRBD1. The ends lost 4 bases at V and 3 bases at J; junction bases unmatched: 8. The V gene's germline CDR1 is MGHRA and CDR2 YSYEKL. This CDR3 has 15 residues. The CDR3 DNA is TGCGCCAGCAGCCCCGGACAGGGCTTTCTCTACGAGCAGTACTTC. Protein: CASSPGQGFLYEQYF.

This clonotype has only a few counts. The V gene is TRBV3-1, the J gene TRBJ1-2, with unresolved D. This CDR3 spans 14 amino acids. CDR1 and CDR2 from the germline V gene are LGHDT and YNNKEL (reference sequence). Trimming cost V 5 bases and J 3 bases, with 13 bases left between them. CDR3 residues: CASSTPSQYYGYTF. In DNA form, the CDR3 reads TGTGCCAGCAGCACTCCTTCACAGTACTATGGCTACACCTTC.

As concerns this clonotype: Germline and junction disagree at one end, which may indicate a read error. CDR3: CAGSRDGNSHEQYF. The CDR3 nucleotides are TGTGCCGGCAGCCGGGACGGGAATAGCCACGAGCAGTACTTC. This chain joins TRBV3-1 and TRBJ2-5; D tentatively fits TRBD1 or TRBD2 (5 bases each). The tail of the sequence fits TRBJ2-7 better, so the J call may be wrong. The CDR3 has 14 residues. Germline lookup yields CDR1 LGHDT and CDR2 YNNKEL (reference sequence).

This chain connects TRBV12-3 or TRBV12-4 to TRBJ2-3; 12 bases map to TRBD2. The CDR3 length is 18 residues. The junction had 9 bases not matched to a gene; V was cut back by 3 bases and J by 2 bases. The CDR3 DNA sequence: TGTGCCAGCAGTTTTATCCTAGCGGGGGGGAGTGTCACAGATACGCAGTATTTT. Amino acids: CASSFILAGGSVTDTQYF.

V is TRBV13 and J is TRBJ2-7, with D tentatively TRBD1 or TRBD2 (5 bases each). The CDR3 has 14 amino acids. The germline V and J ends were trimmed by 5 bases and 2 bases, with 13 bases remaining between them. Germline values: CDR1 PRHDT, CDR2 FYEKMQ (reference sequence). In nucleotides, the CDR3 is TGTGCCAGCAGCACCGGGACGGTACCCTACGAGCAGTACTTC. Translating it yields CASSTGTVPYEQYF.

In DNA, the CDR3 is TGTGCCAGCACCGAAAGTAGGCAGACCTACGAGCAGTACTTC. Translation: CASTESRQTYEQYF. The rearrangement joins TRBV2 to TRBJ2-5, with D unclear. The J call is uncertain, as TRBJ2-7 better fits the DNA end. Looked up from germline, CDR1 is SNHLY and CDR2 is FYNNEI. The CDR3 covers 14 residues.

In this sample, this clonotype turned up a few times. The gene calls are TRBV25-1 and TRBJ2-7; possibly TRBD1 for D (5 bases). Germline assignment: CDR1 MGHDK and CDR2 SYGVNS. The CDR3 consists of 14 residues. Between the trimmed V and J ends, which lost 4 bases and 2 bases, there was a span of 12 bases. CDR3 DNA sequence: TGTGCCAGCAGTGCAACGGACACTGCCTACGAGCAGTACTTC. It yields the protein CASSATDTAYEQYF.

This clonotype was seen more than once but under ten times. This chain connects TRBV7-9 to TRBJ2-7; D call uncertain. Looked up from germline, CDR1 is SEHNR and CDR2 is FQNEAQ (reference sequence). This CDR3 region has 13 residues. Trimming left V 5 bases short and J 4 bases short, with 12 bases between. CDR3 protein: CASSQSLKYEQYF. For the CDR3, the DNA is TGTGCCAGCAGCCAGTCGCTTAAATACGAGCAGTACTTC.

This chain uses TRBV20-1 with TRBJ2-5; the match to TRBD2 covers 12 bases. The length of the CDR3 is 19 residues. Germline loops: CDR1 DFQATT, CDR2 SNEGSKA (reference sequence). V shed 5 bases, J shed 2 bases, and the junction held 18 bases outside the gene matches. The CDR3 DNA reads TGCAGTGCTCCCAACCCGCCAAAACTAGCGGGGGGCCTTCAAGAGACCCAGTACTTC. Protein: CSAPNPPKLAGGLQETQYF.